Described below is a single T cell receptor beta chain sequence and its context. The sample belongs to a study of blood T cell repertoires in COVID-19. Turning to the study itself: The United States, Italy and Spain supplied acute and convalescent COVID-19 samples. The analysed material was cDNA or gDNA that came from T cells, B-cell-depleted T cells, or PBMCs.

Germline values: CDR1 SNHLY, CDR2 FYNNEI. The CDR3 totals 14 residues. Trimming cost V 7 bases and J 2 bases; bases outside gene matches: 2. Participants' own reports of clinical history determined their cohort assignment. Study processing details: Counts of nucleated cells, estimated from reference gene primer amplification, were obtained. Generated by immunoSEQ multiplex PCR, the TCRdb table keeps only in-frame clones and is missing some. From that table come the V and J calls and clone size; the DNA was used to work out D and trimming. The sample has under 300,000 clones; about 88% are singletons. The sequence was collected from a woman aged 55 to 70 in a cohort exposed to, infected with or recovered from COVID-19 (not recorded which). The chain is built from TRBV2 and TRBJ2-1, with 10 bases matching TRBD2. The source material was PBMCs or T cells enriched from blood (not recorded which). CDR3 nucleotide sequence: TGTGCCAGCACCGGACTAGCGGCCTACAATGAGCAGTTCTTC. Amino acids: CASTGLAAYNEQFF.